One sample yielded the 30 T cell receptor beta chains listed below, sequenced in a study of blood T cell repertoires in COVID-19. The assay was immunoSEQ multiplex PCR, and TCRdb's table has in-frame clones only and misses some. This sample has about 250,000 clones; about 91% occur once, and the top ten carry over 1.3%. The sequenced sample consisted of peripheral blood. The receptors were sampled from a man older than 75 with acute or convalescent COVID-19.

The chain recombines TRBV5-1 with TRBJ1-5, with 10 bases lining up with TRBD1. Trimming at V came to 0 bases and at J to 5 bases, leaving 2 bases not matched to a gene. CDR1 and CDR2 (germline): SGHRS, YFSETQ. The CDR3 is 15 residues long. The CDR3 region is CASSLGGTGDQPQHF. DNA for the CDR3: TGCGCCAGCAGCTTGGGGGGGACAGGGGATCAGCCCCAGCATTTT. The entire variable domain, with the rest obtained from reference TRBV5-1 and TRBJ1-5, is as follows: KAGVTQTPRYLIKTRGQQVTLSCSPISGHRSVSWYQQTPGQGLQFLFEYFSETQRNKGNFPGRFSGRQFSNSRSEMNVSTLELGDSALYLCASSLGGTGDQPQHFGDGTRLSIL.

In DNA, the CDR3 is TGTGCCAGCAGTTCTCAAACAGGGGGTCAGCCCCAGCATTTT. This encodes CASSSQTGGQPQHF. The rearrangement links TRBV6-9 to TRBJ1-5; 8 bases fit TRBD1. The CDR3 has 14 amino acids. Germline V gene data show CDR1 as MNHGY and CDR2 as SVAAGI. V was pared by 4 bases and J by 6 bases, with 5 bases of the junction left unmatched.

This rearrangement joins TRBV2 to TRBJ2-5, with 12 bases fitting TRBD2. V lost 8 bases and J lost 4; bases outside the gene matches: 2. The CDR3 sequence is 13 residues long. The germline gives CDR1 SNHLY, CDR2 FYNNEI. This CDR3 reads CASRLAGAETQYF. The CDR3 nucleotides are TGTGCCAGCCGACTAGCGGGAGCAGAGACCCAGTACTTC.

This clone was detected only once. This rearrangement joins TRBV5-4 to TRBJ2-2; TRBD1 agrees at 8 bases. The CDR3 has 14 residues. V was pared by 5 bases and J by 0 bases, with 0 bases of the junction left unmatched. Germline V CDR1 and CDR2: SGHNT, YYREEE (reference sequence). DNA of the CDR3: TGTGCCAGCAGACAGGGGGCGAACACCGGGGAGCTGTTTTTT. Amino acids: CASRQGANTGELFF.

V and J are TRBV28 and TRBJ1-2; the D is unclear. The V gene lost 3 bases and the J gene lost 7 bases, with 9 bases spanning the gap. The CDR3 runs 12 residues. Germline lookup yields CDR1 MDHEN and CDR2 SYDVKM. Written as DNA, the CDR3 is TGTGCCAGCAGTTTTTCGGGGTTTGGCTACACCTTC. It codes for CASSFSGFGYTF.

V gene TRBV15 combines with J gene TRBJ2-4; perhaps TRBD2 as D (6 bases). The CDR3 sequence is 18 residues long. Germline V gives CDR1 LNHNV, CDR2 YYDKDF (reference sequence). Trimming removed 0 bases at V and 3 bases at J, with 18 bases between. The CDR3: CATSRDGGRSGFKNIQYF. The CDR3 DNA sequence: TGTGCCACCAGCAGAGATGGAGGGCGTAGCGGTTTCAAAAACATTCAGTACTTC.

The chain employs TRBV5-1 and TRBJ2-1; 8 nucleotides agree with TRBD1. The CDR3 loop spans 15 amino acids. Trimming cost V 4 bases and J 2 bases; bases outside gene matches: 5. In germline, CDR1 is SGHRS, CDR2 YFSETQ. The CDR3 region is CASSKTGVPYNEQFF. The DNA for the CDR3 is TGCGCCAGCAGCAAGACAGGGGTACCCTACAATGAGCAGTTCTTC.

This clone has more than one count but fewer than ten. This rearrangement joins TRBV14 to TRBJ2-7; TRBD2 matches 7 bases. With V trimmed by 0 bases and J by 4 bases, 6 bases remained unmatched. In germline, CDR1 is SGHDN, CDR2 FVKESK. The CDR3 is 15 amino acids. The CDR3 nucleotides read TGTGCCAGCAGCCAAGAAGTCAGCGGGATTTACGAGCAGTACTTC. Residues: CASSQEVSGIYEQYF. Looking up the rest from reference TRBV14 and TRBJ2-7 gives the full variable domain: EAGVTQFPSHSVIEKGQTVTLRCDPISGHDNLYWYRRVMGKEIKFLLHFVKESKQDESGMPNNRFLAERTGGTYSTLKVQPAELEDSGVYFCASSQEVSGIYEQYFGPGTRLTVT.

This chain uses TRBV5-1 with TRBJ1-5, with a tentative D call TRBD1 (5 bases). Trimming took off 4 bases at V and 3 bases at J, with 14 bases between the two ends. Germline V gives CDR1 SGHRS, CDR2 YFSETQ. The CDR3 has 15 residues. The CDR3 sequence: CASSPESGYNQPQHF. In nucleotides, the CDR3 is TGCGCCAGCAGCCCCGAATCAGGGTACAATCAGCCCCAGCATTTT.

The V and J genes are TRBV2 and TRBJ2-7; D call uncertain. The CDR3 has 14 amino acids. Germline V lookup: CDR1 SNHLY, CDR2 FYNNEI. The V and J ends lost 6 bases and 0 bases respectively, with 12 bases between them. DNA of the CDR3: TGTGCCAGCAGACTGACATCTTCCTCCTACGAGCAGTACTTC. Translating gives CASRLTSSSYEQYF. The full variable domain, in which reference TRBV2 and TRBJ2-7 provide the parts outside the CDR3, is EPEVTQTPSHQVTQMGQEVILRCVPISNHLYFYWYRQILGQKVEFLVSFYNNEISEKSEIFDDQFSVERPDGSNFTLKIRSTKLEDSAMYFCASRLTSSSYEQYFGPGTRLTVT.

This clone was counted a single time. The chain carries TRBV7-8 and TRBJ2-1; 10 bases map to TRBD1. Germline V lookup: CDR1 SGHVS, CDR2 FQNEAQ. After removal of 2 bases from V and 6 bases from J, the junction contained 10 bases not matched to a gene. The CDR3 covers 17 residues. The CDR3 nucleotides are TGTGCCAGCAGCTTATTTAAGACCCGGACAGGGGGCAATGAGCAGTTCTTC. It specifies CASSLFKTRTGGNEQFF.

The rearrangement joins TRBV5-6 to TRBJ2-3; D gene uncertain. V dropped 0 bases and J dropped 3 bases, with 8 bases sitting between them. Germline CDR1 is SGHDT and CDR2 is YYEEEE. CDR3 length: 14 amino acids. DNA of the CDR3: TGTGCCAGCAGCTTGGTCCCTTTAACAGATACGCAGTATTTT. Its translation is CASSLVPLTDTQYF. The whole variable domain, remainder taken from reference TRBV5-6 and TRBJ2-3, is DAGVTQSPTHLIKTRGQQVTLRCSPKSGHDTVSWYQQALGQGPQFIFQYYEEEERQRGNFPDRFSGHQFPNYSSELNVNALLLGDSALYLCASSLVPLTDTQYFGPGTRLTVL.

The V call is TRBV28, the J call TRBJ1-1; no definite D call. CDR1 and CDR2 (germline): MDHEN, SYDVKM. The CDR3 totals 15 residues. V lost 7 bases and J 4 bases, leaving 19 bases between the germline ends. The CDR3 sequence: CASTSLPGFSTEAFF. The CDR3 nucleotides are TGTGCCAGCACTTCCCTCCCGGGTTTCAGCACTGAAGCTTTCTTT.

The chain recombines TRBV5-1 with TRBJ1-2; D remains unclear. The CDR3 is 16 residues long. Germline V CDR1 and CDR2: SGHRS, YFSETQ. The V end was cut by 2 bases, the J end by 2 bases, with 16 bases between. This chain's CDR3 is CASSLDLQGVNYGYTF. In nucleotides, the CDR3 is TGCGCCAGCAGCTTAGACTTACAAGGAGTAAACTATGGCTACACCTTC.

This clone was found once. J is TRBJ2-7 and V is TRBV19; a weak D match, TRBD1 (5 bases). V lost 5 bases, J lost 2 bases, and 19 bases lay in between. The V gene's germline CDR1 is LNHDA and CDR2 SQIVND (reference sequence). CDR3 length: 16 amino acids. CDR3 in DNA: TGTGCCAGTAGTCCTGCGATTGGGGCCTATACCTACGAGCAGTACTTC. Translation gives CASSPAIGAYTYEQYF.

This rearrangement joins TRBV5-1 to TRBJ2-5, with 7 bases fitting TRBD2. The germline CDR1 and CDR2 sequences are SGHRS and YFSETQ. This CDR3 is built from 16 residues. After removal of 4 bases from V and 3 bases from J, the junction contained 12 bases not matched to a gene. The CDR3 loop reads CASSVEGSAGEETQYF. As DNA, the CDR3 is TGCGCCAGCAGCGTGGAAGGGTCGGCGGGGGAAGAGACCCAGTACTTC.

The chain couples TRBV7-9 to TRBJ1-5; tentative D call: TRBD1 (6 bases). CDR3 length: 15 residues. Germline CDR1 and CDR2: SEHNR and FQNEAQ (reference sequence). The V end was cut by 5 bases, the J end by 5 bases, with 16 bases between. This CDR3 is CASSQAGTRYQPQHF. The CDR3 DNA sequence: TGTGCCAGCAGCCAAGCCGGGACAAGATATCAGCCCCAGCATTTT. The full variable domain, its missing parts supplied by reference TRBV7-9 and TRBJ1-5, is DTGVSQNPRHKITKRGQNVTFRCDPISEHNRLYWYRQTLGQGPEFLTYFQNEAQLEKSRLLSDRFSAERPKGSFSTLEIQRTEQGDSAMYLCASSQAGTRYQPQHFGDGTRLSIL.

The chain is built from TRBV19 and TRBJ1-5; unclear D gene. The germline CDR1 and CDR2 sequences are LNHDA and SQIVND (reference sequence). Trimming took 0 bases from V and 6 from J, leaving 9 bases between them. The CDR3 runs 14 residues. CDR3 bases: TGTGCCAGTAGTATAGATTCAGGTAGTCAGCCCCAGCATTTT. This sequence encodes CASSIDSGSQPQHF.

The genes are TRBV7-2 and TRBJ2-4; 7 bases match TRBD1. CDR3 length: 16 residues. Germline V CDR1 and CDR2: SGHTA, FQGNSA. J lost 0 bases, V lost 5 bases, and 7 bases had no gene match. This CDR3 reads CASSPGGQIAKNIQYF. For the CDR3, the DNA is TGTGCCAGCAGCCCAGGGGGACAGATAGCCAAAAACATTCAGTACTTC. Full variable domain (outside the CDR3, taken from reference TRBV7-2 and TRBJ2-4): GAGVSQSPSNKVTEKGKDVELRCDPISGHTALYWYRQSLGQGLEFLIYFQGNSAPDKSGLPSDRFSAERTGGSVSTLTIQRTQQEDSAVYLCASSPGGQIAKNIQYFGAGTRLSVL.

The rearrangement joins TRBV2 to TRBJ2-7; D possibly corresponds to TRBD2 (6 bases). The CDR3 extends over 11 amino acids. CDR1 SNHLY and CDR2 FYNNEI come from the germline V gene. Trimming pared 6 bases from V and 4 bases from J, leaving 7 bases between. The CDR3 nucleotides read TGTGCCAGCAGGCTAGCGTACGAGCAGTACTTC. Protein product: CASRLAYEQYF.

The table lists this clone with a few counts. The V and J genes are TRBV19 and TRBJ2-3; TRBD1 is a possible D gene (5 bases). Germline V gene sequence: CDR1 LNHDA, CDR2 SQIVND (reference sequence). The CDR3 consists of 15 residues. V was shortened by 10 bases and J by 3 bases, with 20 bases between the two germline ends. CDR3 amino acids: CATQSRQGRTDTQYF. CDR3 nucleotide sequence: TGTGCCACCCAGTCCCGGCAGGGAAGGACAGATACGCAGTATTTT.

This clone came up once. This chain joins TRBV3-1 (or the pseudogene TRBV3-2) and TRBJ2-5; D remains ambiguous. V lost 2 bases and J lost 0, with 19 bases in between. This CDR3 comprises 18 residues. Germline CDR1 reads LGHDT; CDR2 reads YNNKEL (reference sequence). For the CDR3, the DNA is TGTGCCAGCAGCCAATACACCTTAAGAGACACGTACCAAGAGACCCAGTACTTC. As protein: CASSQYTLRDTYQETQYF.

J is TRBJ1-2 and V is TRBV12-3 or TRBV12-4; possibly TRBD1 for D (5 bases). V gave up 7 bases and J gave up 10 bases, with 16 bases separating them. The CDR3 runs to 12 residues. This chain's CDR3 is CASTQGGVDYTF. The CDR3 DNA reads TGTGCCAGCACCCAGGGAGGGGTTGACTACACCTTC.

J is TRBJ1-3 and V is TRBV10-1; D is perhaps TRBD1 (6 bases). The CDR3 is 20 amino acids. Per the germline V gene, CDR1 is WNHNN and CDR2 is SYGVQD (reference sequence). With 2 bases removed from V and 4 bases from J, the gap between germline ends came to 27 bases. The CDR3 DNA follows: TGCGCCAGCAGTGAGCCGAAGGCCAGGGGATTGCACACAGGAGGAAACACCATATATTTT. Its protein is CASSEPKARGLHTGGNTIYF.

The chain links TRBV6-5 to TRBJ2-7, with a weak D call TRBD1 (7 bases). Per germline, CDR1 MNHEY and CDR2 SVGAGI. The V and J ends lost 8 bases and 6 bases respectively, with 11 bases between them. The CDR3 has 11 amino acids. In DNA form, the CDR3 reads TGTGCCAGCCGCAGGGGGGCCGAGCAGTACTTC. This gives the protein CASRRGAEQYF.

The V gene is TRBV19, the J gene TRBJ2-1, with TRBD2 matching over 8 bases. The junction had 6 bases not matched to a gene; V was cut back by 4 bases and J by 1 base. This CDR3 is built from 16 residues. Germline CDR1 is LNHDA and CDR2 is SQIVND (reference sequence). CDR3 sequence reads: CASSSPGLASYNEQFF. CDR3 nucleotides: TGTGCCAGTAGTAGCCCCGGACTAGCTTCCTACAATGAGCAGTTCTTC.

This clone was detected a few times. CDR3 amino acids: CASSHGTAQYQPQHF. DNA of the CDR3: TGTGCCAGCAGCCATGGGACAGCTCAATATCAGCCCCAGCATTTT. The J gene is TRBJ1-5, the V gene TRBV5-5, with TRBD1 matching over 7 bases. Per the germline V gene, CDR1 is SGHKS and CDR2 is YYEKEE (reference sequence). The V and J ends lost 4 bases and 5 bases, in that order; junction bases with no gene match: 9. The CDR3 has 15 residues.

Of note for this clone: In the same sample, other DNA sequences code for this CDR3. The chain couples TRBV11-2 to TRBJ2-7; 8 bases align to TRBD2. The CDR3 spans 15 residues. The germline CDR1 and CDR2 sequences are SGHAT and FQNNGV. The V gene end was trimmed by 5 bases and the J gene end by 4 bases; junction bases not matched to a gene: 10. DNA for the CDR3: TGTGCCAGCAGCCTAGGACTAGCCGGATCGTACGAGCAGTACTTC. The encoded protein is CASSLGLAGSYEQYF.

V gene TRBV6-5 combines with J gene TRBJ1-1; D not certain. The CDR3 is 14 residues long. CDR1 is MNHEY and CDR2 is SVGAGI in the germline V gene. V was cut by 0 bases and J by 11 bases, with 16 bases left in between. This chain's CDR3 is CASSYSSSRGMAFF. The CDR3 DNA reads TGTGCCAGCAGTTACTCGTCGTCGCGGGGTATGGCTTTCTTT.

This rearrangement joins TRBV6-2 or TRBV6-3 to TRBJ2-5; tentatively, D is TRBD1 (5 bases). This CDR3 has 16 residues. Trimming took 2 bases from V and 5 from J, leaving 18 bases between them. In germline, CDR1 is MNHEY, CDR2 SVGEGT. CDR3 residues: CASSYEQDRMEETQYF. CDR3 nucleotides: TGTGCCAGCAGTTACGAACAGGATCGGATGGAGGAGACCCAGTACTTC.